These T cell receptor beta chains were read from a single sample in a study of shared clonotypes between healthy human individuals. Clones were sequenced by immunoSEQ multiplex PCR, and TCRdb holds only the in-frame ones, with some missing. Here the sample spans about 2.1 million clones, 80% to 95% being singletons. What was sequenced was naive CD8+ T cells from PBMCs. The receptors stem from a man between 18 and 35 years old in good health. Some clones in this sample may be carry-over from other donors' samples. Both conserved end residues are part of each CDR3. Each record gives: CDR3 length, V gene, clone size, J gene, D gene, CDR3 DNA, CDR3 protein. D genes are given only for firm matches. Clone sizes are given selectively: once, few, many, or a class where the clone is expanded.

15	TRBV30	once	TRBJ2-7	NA	TGTGCCTGGAGTGTGAAGACAGCCAGTACCTACGAGCAGTACTTC	CAWSVKTASTYEQYF
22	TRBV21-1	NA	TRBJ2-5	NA	TGTGCCAGCTGTCTTCTCCGGTTTTTCGGGGCGGGGCTGGGCCGCCCCTGTGAGACCCAGTACTTC	CASCLLRFFGAGLGRPCETQYF
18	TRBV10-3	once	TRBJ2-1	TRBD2	TGTGCCATCAGTGAATCGTCTAGCGGGAGGGCCCCCTACAATGAGCAGTTCTTC	CAISESSSGRAPYNEQFF
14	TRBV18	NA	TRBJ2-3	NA	TGTGCCAGCTCCCCCGGGACCGCAGCCCTTACGCAGTATTTT	CASSPGTAALTQYF
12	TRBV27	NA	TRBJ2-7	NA	TGTGCCAGCAGTCCTGGGGCCTACGAGCAGTACTTC	CASSPGAYEQYF
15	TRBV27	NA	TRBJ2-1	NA	TGTGCCAGCAGTTTAGCAGGGATATCCTACAATGAGCAGTTCTTC	CASSLAGISYNEQFF
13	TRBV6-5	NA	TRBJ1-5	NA	TGTGCCAGCAGCCAGTATAGCAATCAGCCCCAGCATTTT	CASSQYSNQPQHF
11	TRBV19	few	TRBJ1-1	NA	TGTGCCAGTAGTAGGGACACTGAAGCTTTCTTT	CASSRDTEAFF
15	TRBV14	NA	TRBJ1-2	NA	TGTGCCAGCAGCCAAGATTATAGGAATGACTATGGCTACACCTTC	CASSQDYRNDYGYTF
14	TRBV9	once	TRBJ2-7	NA	TGTGCCAGCAGCGTAGGGGGGCCCACCTACGAGCAGTACTTC	CASSVGGPTYEQYF
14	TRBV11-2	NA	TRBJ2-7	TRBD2	TGTGCCAGCAGCTCGCCTAGCGGGAATTACGAGCAGTACTTC	CASSSPSGNYEQYF
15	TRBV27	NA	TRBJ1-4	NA	TGTGCCAGCACTTCGAACTATGGAACTAATGAAAAACTGTTTTTT	CASTSNYGTNEKLFF
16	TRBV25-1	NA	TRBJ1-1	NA	TGTGCCAGCAGTCCTGCCCCAGTCATGCCGAGCACTGAAGCTTTCTTT	CASSPAPVMPSTEAFF
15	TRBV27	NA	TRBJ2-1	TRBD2	TGTGCCAGCAGTCTTAGCGGGAACCCCTACAATGAGCAGTTCTTC	CASSLSGNPYNEQFF
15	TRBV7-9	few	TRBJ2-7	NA	TGTGCCAGCAGCTCACGGACGGCCTTGGATTACGAGCAGTACTTC	CASSSRTALDYEQYF